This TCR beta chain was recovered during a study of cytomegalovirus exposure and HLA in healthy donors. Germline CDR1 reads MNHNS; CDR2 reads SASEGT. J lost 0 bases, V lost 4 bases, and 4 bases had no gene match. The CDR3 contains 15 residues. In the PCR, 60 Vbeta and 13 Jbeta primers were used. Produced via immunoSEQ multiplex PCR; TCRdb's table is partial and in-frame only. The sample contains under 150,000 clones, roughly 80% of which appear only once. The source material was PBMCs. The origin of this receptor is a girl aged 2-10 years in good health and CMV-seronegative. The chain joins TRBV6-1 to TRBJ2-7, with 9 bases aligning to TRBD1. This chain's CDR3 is CASSAGTGLSYEQYF. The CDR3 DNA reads TGTGCCAGCAGTGCCGGGACAGGGCTCTCCTACGAGCAGTACTTC.